This entry lists 21 T cell receptor beta chains sequenced from one sample in a study of shared clonotypes between healthy human individuals. Measured with immunoSEQ multiplex PCR; TCRdb has only the in-frame clones, and not every one. The sample has millions of clones, about 93% seen once. Terminally differentiated effector memory CD45RA+ cells were excluded by CCR7 positive selection of CD45RO-negative cells. The specimen was naive CD8+ T cells from PBMCs. The receptors originated from a man in his late teens or twenties in good health. Some clones in this sample may be carry-over from other donors' samples.

This clone was recorded only once. CDR3 protein: CASSPPGQGSYEQYF. The CDR3 nucleotides are TGTGCCAGCTCACCACCGGGACAGGGATCCTACGAGCAGTACTTC. The V gene is TRBV18, the J gene TRBJ2-7, with TRBD1 matching 9 bases. The J segment lost 1 base and the V segment lost 0 bases, leaving 1 base of the junction unmatched. CDR1 and CDR2 (germline): KGHSH, LQKENI. CDR3 size: 15 residues.

This rearrangement joins TRBV27 to TRBJ2-7; no reliable D call. Germline lookup yields CDR1 MNHEY and CDR2 SMNVEV (reference sequence). CDR3 size: 14 residues. V shed 3 bases and J shed 0 bases, with 9 bases lying between them. As DNA, the CDR3 is TGTGCCAGCAGTTTGAAAAGGGTCTCCTACGAGCAGTACTTC. Protein: CASSLKRVSYEQYF.

This chain uses TRBV14 with TRBJ2-7; 8 bases fit TRBD1. The CDR3 has 15 residues. Per the germline V gene, CDR1 is SGHDN and CDR2 is FVKESK. Germline trimming cut 2 bases from V and 4 bases from J; bases unmatched to any gene: 7. The CDR3 loop reads CASSQRTGPAYEQYF. The CDR3 bases are TGTGCCAGCAGCCAACGGACAGGGCCGGCTTACGAGCAGTACTTC. The variable domain in full, completed from reference TRBV14 and TRBJ2-7, reads EAGVTQFPSHSVIEKGQTVTLRCDPISGHDNLYWYRRVMGKEIKFLLHFVKESKQDESGMPNNRFLAERTGGTYSTLKVQPAELEDSGVYFCASSQRTGPAYEQYFGPGTRLTVT.

The V and J genes are TRBV29-1 and TRBJ1-2; 8 positions match TRBD1. The germline gives CDR1 SQVTM, CDR2 ANQGSEA. V gave up 2 bases and J gave up 4 bases; unmatched junction bases: 12. CDR3 size: 16 residues. CDR3 coding DNA: TGCAGCGTTGAAACACTCAGGGGGCGCGAGGTCTATGGCTACACCTTC. Amino acid sequence: CSVETLRGREVYGYTF.

This clone has only one observation. The CDR3 bases are TGCGCCAGCAGCCAAGATAGGTGGGTTGGTACTGAAGCTTTCTTT. Protein sequence: CASSQDRWVGTEAFF. The chain has TRBV4-1 and TRBJ1-1; D gene uncertain. Trimming shortened V by 0 bases and J by 5 bases, and 13 bases separated the two germline ends. The CDR3 has 15 residues. Per germline, CDR1 MGHRA and CDR2 YSYEKL.

The chain joins TRBV6-5 to TRBJ1-1; D gene uncertain. Germline lookup yields CDR1 MNHEY and CDR2 SVGAGI. The CDR3 extends over 12 amino acids. The V end was cut by 8 bases, the J end by 0 bases, with 7 bases between. The CDR3 reads CASGNLNTEAFF. The DNA of the CDR3 is TGTGCCAGCGGTAACTTGAACACTGAAGCTTTCTTT.

The chain has TRBV28 and TRBJ2-7, with D hard to call. The V gene's germline CDR1 is MDHEN and CDR2 SYDVKM. CDR3 length: 15 amino acids. The V end was cut by 1 base, the J end by 2 bases, with 12 bases between. CDR3 residues: CASSLSWAPAYEQYF. CDR3 DNA sequence: TGTGCCAGCAGTTTATCCTGGGCCCCCGCCTACGAGCAGTACTTC.

This clone has just a few counts. The chain employs TRBV27 and TRBJ1-5; D is possibly TRBD1 (6 bases). The CDR3 is made up of 13 amino acids. The germline V gene has CDR1 MNHEY and CDR2 SMNVEV (reference sequence). The V end lost 5 bases, the J end lost 7 bases, and 12 bases lay between the germline ends. The CDR3 DNA follows: TGTGCCAGCAGTGAGGGGGGGAGCCAGCCCCAGCATTTT. The encoded protein is CASSEGGSQPQHF.

The chain has TRBV2 and TRBJ2-7, with D possibly being TRBD2 (6 bases). V was pared by 8 bases and J by 2 bases, with 22 bases between. The CDR3 is 16 amino acids. Germline CDR1 SNHLY, CDR2 FYNNEI. The CDR3 here is CASGSRWDSSTYEQYF. As DNA, the CDR3 is TGTGCCAGCGGGTCTAGGTGGGACTCATCAACCTACGAGCAGTACTTC.

The chain combines TRBV29-1 with TRBJ2-5; 7 bases match TRBD1. V gave up 6 bases and J gave up 5 bases; unmatched junction bases: 12. This CDR3 has 14 amino acids. Germline V gene sequence: CDR1 SQVTM, CDR2 ANQGSEA. In DNA, the CDR3 is TGCAGCGTGAGGGACAGCTATACAGGGGAGACCCAGTACTTC. Its translation is CSVRDSYTGETQYF.

The chain links TRBV27 to TRBJ1-2; TRBD1 is a possible D gene (5 bases). Germline lookup yields CDR1 MNHEY and CDR2 SMNVEV (reference sequence). The CDR3 sequence is 17 residues long. Trimming took 0 bases from V and 4 from J, leaving 18 bases between them. CDR3 sequence reads: CASSLSTGEGESYGYTF. The CDR3 region has the DNA TGTGCCAGCAGTTTATCCACAGGCGAAGGGGAATCCTATGGCTACACCTTC.

The chain employs TRBV4-2 and TRBJ2-7, with D perhaps TRBD1 (5 bases). This CDR3 has 14 residues. Between the trimmed V and J ends, which lost 0 bases and 3 bases, there was a span of 9 bases. Germline V gives CDR1 LGHNA, CDR2 YNFKEQ. The CDR3 loop reads CASSQDKTVYEQYF. The DNA of the CDR3 is TGTGCCAGCAGCCAAGATAAGACAGTCTACGAGCAGTACTTC.

The chain recombines TRBV10-3 with TRBJ1-5; D not certain. Germline CDR1 reads ENHRY; CDR2 reads SYGVKD. Trimming cost V 3 bases and J 2 bases, with 20 bases left between them. The CDR3 runs 18 residues. CDR3 amino acids: CAISDSLADYRGNQPQHF. The CDR3 DNA is TGTGCCATCAGTGATTCTCTGGCCGATTACCGCGGCAATCAGCCCCAGCATTTT.

The chain links TRBV6-1 to TRBJ2-2; D is undetermined. The CDR3 loop spans 12 amino acids. V was clipped by 4 bases and J by 6 bases, with 6 bases between them. The V gene's germline CDR1 is MNHNS and CDR2 SASEGT. This CDR3 reads CASSVGSGELFF. The CDR3 nucleotides read TGTGCCAGCAGTGTCGGTTCCGGGGAGCTGTTTTTT.

CDR3 protein: CASSLGTGTGRPEAFF. Written as DNA, the CDR3 is TGTGCCAGCAGCTTAGGAACGGGGACAGGGCGTCCTGAAGCTTTCTTT. The V and J genes are TRBV7-8 and TRBJ1-1; TRBD1 matches 9 bases. The CDR3 consists of 16 residues. J lost 6 bases, V lost 1 base, and 9 bases had no gene match. Germline V gene lookup returns CDR1 SGHVS and CDR2 FQNEAQ.

This rearrangement joins TRBV6-5 to TRBJ2-2, with D possibly called TRBD1 or TRBD2 (5 bases each). In germline, CDR1 is MNHEY, CDR2 SVGAGI. CDR3 length: 15 residues. V dropped 5 bases and J dropped 6 bases, with 16 bases sitting between them. CDR3 in amino acids: CASSGQGTGAGELFF. The CDR3 DNA reads as TGTGCCAGCAGTGGACAAGGGACCGGAGCCGGGGAGCTGTTTTTT.

The chain joins TRBV11-2 to TRBJ2-7, with a possible D match to TRBD2 (6 bases). Germline V lookup: CDR1 SGHAT, CDR2 FQNNGV. V lost 5 bases and J 2 bases, leaving 10 bases between the germline ends. The CDR3 length is 13 residues. In nucleotides, the CDR3 is TGTGCCAGCAGCCCCGGGAGACCCTACGAGCAGTACTTC. Translation: CASSPGRPYEQYF.

This chain links TRBV9 with TRBJ2-5, with TRBD2 matching 10 bases. The V and J ends lost 3 bases and 4 bases, in that order; junction bases with no gene match: 6. The CDR3 is 15 amino acids. Germline assignment: CDR1 SGDLS and CDR2 YYNGEE. The CDR3 DNA reads TGTGCCAGCAGCGCAACTAGCGGGATCATAGAGACCCAGTACTTC. Amino acids: CASSATSGIIETQYF. The complete variable domain, with remaining parts taken from reference TRBV9 and TRBJ2-5, reads DSGVTQTPKHLITATGQRVTLRCSPRSGDLSVYWYQQSLDQGLQFLIQYYNGEERAKGNILERFSAQQFPDLHSELNLSSLELGDSALYFCASSATSGIIETQYFGPGTRLLVL.

V and J are TRBV27 and TRBJ2-1; 10 bases agree with TRBD2. The J segment lost 6 bases and the V segment lost 2 bases, leaving 7 bases of the junction unmatched. CDR1 and CDR2 (germline): MNHEY, SMNVEV (reference sequence). The CDR3 is made up of 16 amino acids. The CDR3 loop reads CASSLQREGQGNEQFF. The CDR3 DNA follows: TGTGCCAGCAGTTTACAGCGGGAGGGCCAGGGCAATGAGCAGTTCTTC.

This chain connects TRBV5-6 to TRBJ2-1; weak D call: TRBD2 (6 bases). There are 15 residues in the CDR3. Germline V gene sequence: CDR1 SGHDT, CDR2 YYEEEE. Trimming pared 1 base from V and 2 bases from J, leaving 10 bases between. DNA of the CDR3: TGTGCCAGCAGCTTGTGGGCTAGCGCCTACAATGAGCAGTTCTTC. It specifies CASSLWASAYNEQFF.

The genes are TRBV28 and TRBJ2-2; 8 bases map to TRBD1. This CDR3 spans 17 amino acids. Trimming at V came to 5 bases and at J to 1 base, leaving 9 bases not matched to a gene. CDR1 and CDR2 from the germline V gene are MDHEN and SYDVKM. The CDR3 sequence is CASSLQLDRGNTGELFF. The CDR3 DNA reads as TGTGCCAGCAGTCTTCAACTTGACAGGGGGAACACCGGGGAGCTGTTTTTT. Based on the CDR3 plus reference TRBV28 and TRBJ2-2, the full variable domain is DVKVTQSSRYLVKRTGEKVFLECVQDMDHENMFWYRQDPGLGLRLIYFSYDVKMKEKGDIPEGYSVSREKKERFSLILESASTNQTSMYLCASSLQLDRGNTGELFFGEGSRLTVL.